This record covers a single TCR beta chain. The record originates from a study of blood T cell repertoires in COVID-19. The repertoire was sequenced with immunoSEQ multiplex PCR; TCRdb's copy has only in-frame clones and lacks some. The sample lists fewer than 120,000 clones, nearly 90% occurring once. Germline CDR1 and CDR2: MNHEY and SVGAGI. V was clipped by 7 bases and J by 9 bases; unmatched bases: 11. The CDR3 has 15 amino acids. This receptor was taken from a human donor in a cohort sampled during active COVID-19. J is TRBJ1-6 and V is TRBV6-5; 8 bases align to TRBD1. Sequencing was performed on peripheral blood. CDR3 in amino acids: CASTRTGLFGSPLHF. As DNA, the CDR3 is TGTGCCAGCACCAGGACAGGGTTGTTTGGTTCACCCCTCCACTTT.